The 8 T cell receptor beta chains presented below share a single source sample, sequenced in a study of shared clonotypes between healthy human individuals. Sequencing was performed with immunoSEQ multiplex PCR; in TCRdb, only in-frame clones are kept and a portion is missing. Seen here are 1,400,000 or so clones, approximately 98.5% observed once, and the top ten hold around 0.33%. Sequenced material: naive CD4+ T cells sorted from blood. Documented subset: CD45RA+ positively selected. The receptors stem from a man younger than 40 in good health.

On this clone itself: Different DNA sequences within this sample yield the same CDR3. The V call is TRBV9, the J call TRBJ2-5, with TRBD2 identical over 7 bases. V dropped 0 bases and J dropped 2; count of bases not matched to a gene: 4. The CDR3 has 15 amino acids. Germline loops: CDR1 SGDLS, CDR2 YYNGEE. DNA for the CDR3: TGTGCCAGCAGCGTAGGCGGGACTACTCAAGAGACCCAGTACTTC. This sequence encodes CASSVGGTTQETQYF. The variable domain in full, completed from reference TRBV9 and TRBJ2-5, reads DSGVTQTPKHLITATGQRVTLRCSPRSGDLSVYWYQQSLDQGLQFLIQYYNGEERAKGNILERFSAQQFPDLHSELNLSSLELGDSALYFCASSVGGTTQETQYFGPGTRLLVL.

This chain joins TRBV6-4 and TRBJ1-2; D remains unclear. CDR3 size: 13 residues. Germline V gene data show CDR1 as MRHNA and CDR2 as SNTAGT. Trimming removed 10 bases from V and 4 bases from J, with 16 bases in between. The CDR3 protein is CAIVKASGYGYTF. DNA of the CDR3: TGTGCCATCGTTAAGGCGAGCGGCTATGGCTACACCTTC.

The rearrangement links TRBV4-2 to TRBJ2-2, with TRBD2 matching over 9 bases. V shed 1 base and J 1 base; nucleotides not matched to a gene: 4. Germline V gene lookup returns CDR1 LGHNA and CDR2 YNFKEQ. The length of the CDR3 is 17 residues. CDR3 sequence reads: CASSQAGLAQNTGELFF. The DNA for the CDR3 is TGTGCCAGCAGCCAAGCCGGACTAGCGCAGAACACCGGGGAGCTGTTTTTT.

This clone has only one observation. The chain is built from TRBV7-2 and TRBJ1-1; D is unresolved. V shed 4 bases and J shed 1 base, with 10 bases lying between them. CDR3 length: 14 residues. CDR1 SGHTA and CDR2 FQGNSA come from the germline V gene. The CDR3 DNA reads TGTGCCAGCAGCTCTCTCCTTGGGAACACTGAAGCTTTCTTT. It is translated as CASSSLLGNTEAFF.

V usage is TRBV9 and J usage is TRBJ2-2; no definite D call. Germline CDR1 is SGDLS and CDR2 is YYNGEE. This CDR3 spans 15 amino acids. V was cut by 4 bases and J by 3 bases, with 13 bases left in between. CDR3 nucleotide sequence: TGTGCCAGCAGCCCGTCGCTGGGTTACACCGGGGAGCTGTTTTTT. Its protein product is CASSPSLGYTGELFF. Using reference TRBV9 and TRBJ2-2 for the parts outside the CDR3, the full variable domain is DSGVTQTPKHLITATGQRVTLRCSPRSGDLSVYWYQQSLDQGLQFLIQYYNGEERAKGNILERFSAQQFPDLHSELNLSSLELGDSALYFCASSPSLGYTGELFFGEGSRLTVL.

The rearrangement links TRBV19 to TRBJ2-1; maybe TRBD1 (5 bases). V was clipped by 0 bases and J by 6 bases, with 21 bases between them. Germline CDR1 LNHDA, CDR2 SQIVND (reference sequence). The CDR3 consists of 18 residues. CDR3 in DNA: TGTGCCAGTAGTATAGATCGGGCAGGGTTGATCCGAAGCAATGAGCAGTTCTTC. It specifies CASSIDRAGLIRSNEQFF.

The rearrangement joins TRBV6-6 to TRBJ2-1; the D gene is possibly TRBD2 (6 bases). V was clipped by 2 bases and J by 7 bases, with 18 bases between them. The CDR3 length is 16 residues. Germline CDR1 MNHNY, CDR2 SVGAGI (reference sequence). The CDR3 is CASSYGWEVGRNEQFF. The CDR3 DNA follows: TGTGCCAGCAGTTACGGCTGGGAGGTCGGAAGAAATGAGCAGTTCTTC.

About this clone itself: This specimen includes other DNA sequences encoding the same CDR3. The V gene is TRBV18, the J gene TRBJ2-3; 10 positions agree with TRBD2. V lost 3 bases to trimming and J lost 0 bases; unmatched junction nucleotides: 3. The CDR3 is 16 residues long. In germline, CDR1 is KGHSH, CDR2 LQKENI. The CDR3 loop reads CASSPGLAASTDTQYF. The CDR3 DNA follows: TGTGCCAGCTCACCTGGACTAGCGGCAAGCACAGATACGCAGTATTTT.